Listed below are T cell receptor beta chains from one sample, sequenced in a study of blood T cell repertoires in COVID-19. Data came from immunoSEQ multiplex PCR; TCRdb stores just in-frame clones and leaves some out. The data show over 85,000 clones, almost 85% seen once. Material for sequencing was peripheral blood. The receptors come from a man aged 40-50 years with active or convalescent COVID-19. Each CDR3 is given with its conserved first and last residue. Fields, in order: V gene, CDR3 protein.

TRBV5-1,CASCDTDSKCYGYTF
TRBV6-1,CASSEVPGMSQPQHF
TRBV4-1,CASSQERLAGNTDTQYF
TRBV3-1/TRBV3-2,CASSQTNSGNTIYF
TRBV7-3,CASSLGQGATEAFF
TRBV19,CASRGTTNNSPLHF
TRBV11-2,CASSQLQGVNSPLHF
TRBV29-1,CSVAGTGASGELFF
TRBV4-2,CASSQVQAGGSTATDTQYF
TRBV2,CASSEESPLLLRYF
TRBV10-1,CASSDPGQGHYNEQFF
TRBV5-1,CASRREAGNQETQYF
TRBV11-2,CASSLTGRGELFF
TRBV5-1,CASSPTGAGDTQYF
TRBV19,CASRPGQGPYSNQPQHF
TRBV4-3,CASSNSGQGGETQYF
TRBV5-1,CASSAIGGGEKLFF
TRBV24-1,CATSEGDWAGTEAFF
TRBV6-5,CASSLNNYEQYF
TRBV4-3,CASSHSVLAGGQDTQYF
TRBV12-3/TRBV12-4,CASRATSLGIF
TRBV12-5,CASGLDRGYEQYF
TRBV27,CASSLGRWVGTEAFF
TRBV4-1,CASSQDAASRGGAPGTQYF
TRBV25-1,CASSQLLGGGNYEQYF
TRBV19,CASTPRGRAFINYGYTF
TRBV24-1,CARPTGGTNYGYTF
TRBV25-1,CASSEARVGYTF
TRBV18,CASSQQGPPNYGYTF
TRBV29-1,CSGGDRVTGELFF
TRBV6-6,CASSPSISTDTQYF
TRBV5-1,CASSFSSGGAGDTQYF
TRBV7-2,CASSYGQGNTDTQYF
TRBV7-2,CASSRDRTPTGELFF
TRBV19,CASRDREDSPLHF
TRBV3-1/TRBV3-2,CASSQDLTSQETQYF
TRBV20-1,CSATQKETQYF
TRBV15,CATSIRTGQAYSNQPQHF
TRBV25-1,CASSLAGNTDTQYF
TRBV19,CASSVAGTATYEQYF
TRBV5-1,CASSSGGRETEAFF
TRBV5-1,CASSLSGGNAEAFF
TRBV4-2,CASSQEWDTRTDTLHF
TRBV27,CASRGTGGSYEQYF
TRBV19,CASSSRLAGAISSYNEQFF
TRBV2,CASSVGLGDTQYF
TRBV19,CASSLWTGGGNEQFF
TRBV7-2,CASSLDRTSSYEQYF
TRBV30,CAWIERGRGNEQFF
TRBV9,CASSVGSPRTDTQYF
TRBV15,CATSHSPGAGEQYF
TRBV6-6,CASTGTPGKTEAFF
TRBV13,CASRIQGWAGELFF